The source of this T cell receptor (beta chain) is a study of CD8 T cells in ankylosing spondylitis. The study's findings and limits: Matched synovial fluid from ankylosing spondylitis patients was reported to be enriched for disease-linked clones. Disease-linked clones bore a CD8+ phenotype and were relatively rare in peripheral blood. Seven to nine highly homologous variants made up a TCR beta motif, and this motif appeared characteristic of ankylosing spondylitis blood.

Quantitative barcoded 5'-RACE was used to prepare TCR beta libraries. TCRdb used MiXCR to reprocess the 5' RACE reads, holding one entry per CDR3 protein. The sample consists of around 150,000 distinct CDR3 sequences, more than 40% of them appearing once. In this sample, this clonotype turned up many times. Its matching antigen is unknown. Germline CDR1 is LGHDT and CDR2 is YNNKEL (reference sequence). Trimming pared 3 bases from V and 7 bases from J, leaving 22 bases between. This CDR3 is 17 amino acids long. The chain carries TRBV3-1 and TRBJ2-1; maybe TRBD2 (6 bases). The material sequenced was synovial fluid, either unsorted or a sorted T cell fraction (not recorded which). This TCR derives from a male donor with ankylosing spondylitis. The CDR3 protein is CASSHRRPEGQRNEQFF. Here the CDR3 DNA reads TGTGCCAGCAGCCATCGCCGGCCGGAGGGCCAACGTAATGAGCAGTTCTTC.